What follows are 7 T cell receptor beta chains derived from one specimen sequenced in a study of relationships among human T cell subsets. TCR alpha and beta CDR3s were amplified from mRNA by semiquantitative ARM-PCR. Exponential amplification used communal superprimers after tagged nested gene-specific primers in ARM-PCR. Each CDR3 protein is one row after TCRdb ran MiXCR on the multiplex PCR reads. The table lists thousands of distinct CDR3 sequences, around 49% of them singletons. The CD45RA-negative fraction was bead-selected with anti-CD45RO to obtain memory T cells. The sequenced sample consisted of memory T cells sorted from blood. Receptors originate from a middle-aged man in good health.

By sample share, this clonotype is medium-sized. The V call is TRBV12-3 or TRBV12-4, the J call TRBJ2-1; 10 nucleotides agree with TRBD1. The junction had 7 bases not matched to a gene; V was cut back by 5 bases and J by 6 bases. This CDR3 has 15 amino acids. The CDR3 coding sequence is TGTGCCAGCAGTCCACGACAGGGGGCTTTCAATGAGCAGTTCTTC. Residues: CASSPRQGAFNEQFF.

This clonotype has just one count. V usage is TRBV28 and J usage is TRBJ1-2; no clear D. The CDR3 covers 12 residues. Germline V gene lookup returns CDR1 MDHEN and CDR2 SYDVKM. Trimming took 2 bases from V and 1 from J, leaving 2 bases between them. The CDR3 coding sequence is TGTGCCAGCAGTTTAAATAACTATGGCTACACCTTC. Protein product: CASSLNNYGYTF.

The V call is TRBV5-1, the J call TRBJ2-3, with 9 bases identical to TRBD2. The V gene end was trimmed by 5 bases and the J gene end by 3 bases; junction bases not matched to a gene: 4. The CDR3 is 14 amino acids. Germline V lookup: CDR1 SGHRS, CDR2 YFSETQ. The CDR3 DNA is TGCGCCAGCAGATTCCTAGCGGGGACAGATACGCAGTATTTT. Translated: CASRFLAGTDTQYF.

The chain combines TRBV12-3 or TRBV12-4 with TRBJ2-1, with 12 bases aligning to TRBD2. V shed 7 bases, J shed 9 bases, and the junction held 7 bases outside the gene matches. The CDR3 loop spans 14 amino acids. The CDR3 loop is CASTRTSGIVEQFF. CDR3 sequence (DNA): TGTGCCAGCACCCGGACTAGCGGGATAGTTGAGCAGTTCTTC.

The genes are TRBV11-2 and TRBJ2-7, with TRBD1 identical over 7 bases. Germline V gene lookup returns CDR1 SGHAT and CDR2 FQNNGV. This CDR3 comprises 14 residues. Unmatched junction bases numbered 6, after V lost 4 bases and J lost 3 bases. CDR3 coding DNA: TGTGCCAGCAGCTCCTCTGGACAGGACTACGAGCAGTACTTC. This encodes CASSSSGQDYEQYF.

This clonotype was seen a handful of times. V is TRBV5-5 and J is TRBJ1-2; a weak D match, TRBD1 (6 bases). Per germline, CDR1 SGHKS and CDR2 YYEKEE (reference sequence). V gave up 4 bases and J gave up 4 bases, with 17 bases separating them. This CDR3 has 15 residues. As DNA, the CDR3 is TGTGCCAGCAGCCCCTCCATGACAGGTTCCTATGGCTACACCTTC. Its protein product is CASSPSMTGSYGYTF.

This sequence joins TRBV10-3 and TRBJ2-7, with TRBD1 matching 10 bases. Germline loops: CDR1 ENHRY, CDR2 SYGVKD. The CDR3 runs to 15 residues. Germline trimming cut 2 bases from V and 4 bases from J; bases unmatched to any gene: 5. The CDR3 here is CAISEPGTGVYEQYF. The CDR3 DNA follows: TGTGCCATCAGTGAGCCGGGGACAGGGGTATACGAGCAGTACTTC.